Shown below are 16 T cell receptor beta chains from a single sample sequenced in a study of identical twins. TCRdb independently ran MiXCR on the 5' RACE reads; one entry per CDR3 protein. The table shows 550,000 to 800,000 distinct CDR3 sequences, with just over 7% occurring only once. The same sample was also studied in work on yellow fever vaccine responses in identical twins.

The source material was PBMCs. These receptors were obtained from a woman between 18 and 29 years old in good health.

This rearrangement joins TRBV20-1 to TRBJ2-3; 12 positions match TRBD2. V was clipped by 1 base and J by 0 bases; unmatched bases: 11. The germline CDR1 and CDR2 sequences are DFQATT and SNEGSKA (reference sequence). The CDR3 contains 19 residues. The CDR3 nucleotides are TGCAGTGCTAGAGGTTGGGGGCTAGCGGGAGGGCCTAGCACAGATACGCAGTATTTT. It codes for CSARGWGLAGGPSTDTQYF.

This clonotype was detected only a few times. J is TRBJ1-2 and V is TRBV14, with D unclear. The CDR3 runs 13 residues. The V end lost 1 base, the J end lost 4 bases, and 7 bases lay between the germline ends. Looked up from germline, CDR1 is SGHDN and CDR2 is FVKESK. The CDR3 DNA reads as TGTGCCAGCAGCCAAGTGGCGATCTATGGCTACACCTTC. This codes for CASSQVAIYGYTF.

This clonotype was counted between two and nine times. The gene calls are TRBV7-6 and TRBJ2-7, with 10 bases lining up with TRBD1. CDR1 is SGHVS, CDR2 FNYEAQ, per germline. The CDR3 is 18 residues long. Trimming at V came to 0 bases and at J to 4 bases, leaving 12 bases not matched to a gene. CDR3 residues: CASSLAPRTGGRLYEQYF. DNA of the CDR3: TGTGCCAGCAGCTTAGCCCCCCGGACAGGGGGTCGTTTATACGAGCAGTACTTC.

The chain carries TRBV2 and TRBJ2-2, with TRBD1 matching over 9 bases. The CDR3 is made up of 18 amino acids. J lost 4 bases, V lost 5 bases, and 14 bases had no gene match. Germline CDR1 SNHLY, CDR2 FYNNEI. The CDR3 is CASSLDTGQGLITGELFF. The CDR3 DNA is TGTGCCAGCAGTCTCGACACTGGACAGGGGTTGATCACCGGGGAGCTGTTTTTT.

This clonotype has just a few counts. The J gene is TRBJ1-5, the V gene TRBV5-8, with D maybe TRBD1 (6 bases). Trimming pared 7 bases from V and 4 bases from J, leaving 12 bases between. The CDR3 has 13 residues. Germline CDR1 SGHTS, CDR2 YDEGEE. CDR3 DNA: TGTGCCAGCCCCGGGACACCAAATCAGCCCCAGCATTTT. This sequence encodes CASPGTPNQPQHF.

This clonotype was recorded at least ten times. V usage is TRBV12-3 or TRBV12-4 and J usage is TRBJ2-1, with unresolved D. Trimming took off 1 base at V and 9 bases at J, with 10 bases between the two ends. The CDR3 length is 13 residues. For the CDR3, the DNA is TGTGCCAGCAGTTTAGAAAGGGCAGTTGAGCAGTTCTTC. It specifies CASSLERAVEQFF.

This clonotype was counted a single time. V is TRBV29-1 and J is TRBJ2-7; 9 bases are a match to TRBD2. The CDR3 is 15 amino acids. V lost 5 bases and J lost 2; bases outside the gene matches: 10. Germline values: CDR1 SQVTM, CDR2 ANQGSEA. CDR3 residues: CSVYGREGSAYEQYF. In DNA, the CDR3 is TGCAGCGTTTACGGGCGGGAGGGCTCCGCCTACGAGCAGTACTTC.

This clonotype was detected a few times. The V call is TRBV6-5, the J call TRBJ2-5, with 8 bases fitting TRBD2. The germline CDR1 and CDR2 sequences are MNHEY and SVGAGI. The CDR3 loop spans 18 amino acids. V lost 6 bases and J lost 3; bases outside the gene matches: 18. The CDR3 spells CASSYRTVGAGVKETQYF. The CDR3 DNA reads TGTGCCAGCAGCTACCGAACCGTTGGAGCGGGGGTTAAAGAGACCCAGTACTTC.

The sample holds a few counts of this clonotype. The CDR3 DNA is TGCGCCAGCAGCCGCTCTAGCGGGGGGTTTGGTGAGCAGTTCTTC. The encoded protein is CASSRSSGGFGEQFF. The chain links TRBV5-1 to TRBJ2-1; TRBD2 matches 11 bases. Germline CDR1 SGHRS, CDR2 YFSETQ. V lost 4 bases to trimming and J lost 9 bases; unmatched junction nucleotides: 9. This CDR3 has 15 residues.

The rearrangement links TRBV29-1 to TRBJ1-2; TRBD1 aligns across 7 bases. CDR3 length: 11 amino acids. Germline V lookup: CDR1 SQVTM, CDR2 ANQGSEA. DNA for the CDR3: TGCAGTGGCAGGGGGGTCTATGGCTACACCTTC. Translation: CSGRGVYGYTF. The full variable domain, in which reference TRBV29-1 and TRBJ1-2 provide the parts outside the CDR3, is SAVISQKPSRDICQRGTSLTIQCQVDSQVTMMFWYRQQPGQSLTLIATANQGSEATYESGFVIDKFPISRPNLTFSTLTVSNMSPEDSSIYLCSGRGVYGYTFGSGTRLTVV.

The V call is TRBV11-2, the J call TRBJ2-5; 9 positions match TRBD2. The CDR3 totals 15 residues. V shed 2 bases, J shed 5 bases, and the junction held 6 bases outside the gene matches. From germline, CDR1 is SGHAT and CDR2 FQNNGV. The CDR3: CASSLRSGGEETQYF. The CDR3 nucleotides are TGTGCCAGCAGCTTACGTAGCGGGGGCGAGGAGACCCAGTACTTC.

This clonotype has at least ten counts. The junction departs from the called germline gene at one end, perhaps through a read error. This sequence joins TRBV24-1 and TRBJ2-3, with D possibly matching TRBD1 (6 bases). The CDR3 covers 13 residues. Germline-derived CDR1 and CDR2 are KGHDR and SFDVKD. CDR3 coding DNA: TGTGCCACCAGTGATCCTAGGACAGTTACGCAGTATTTT. This encodes CATSDPRTVTQYF.

This clonotype was detected a few times. This chain links TRBV29-1 with TRBJ2-1; D perhaps matches TRBD1 (5 bases). Germline V lookup: CDR1 SQVTM, CDR2 ANQGSEA. The CDR3 totals 15 residues. V was pared by 3 bases and J by 4 bases, with 16 bases between. CDR3 nucleotide sequence: TGCAGCGTTGACTCTTCAGGGTTCTCTTACAATGAGCAGTTCTTC. Translating it yields CSVDSSGFSYNEQFF.

This clonotype has only a few counts. This rearrangement joins TRBV5-6 to TRBJ1-1; tentative D call: TRBD1 (5 bases). The CDR3 runs 16 residues. Germline V gives CDR1 SGHDT, CDR2 YYEEEE. V lost 1 base to trimming and J lost 2 bases, with 15 bases between them. The CDR3: CASSLPPTVPNTEAFF. Written as DNA, the CDR3 is TGTGCCAGCAGCTTGCCCCCGACAGTACCAAACACTGAAGCTTTCTTT.

There are a few counts of this clonotype. The chain combines TRBV7-9 with TRBJ1-4; TRBD1 matches at 7 bases. CDR3 length: 15 residues. Trimming at V came to 5 bases and at J to 7 bases, leaving 10 bases not matched to a gene. Germline lookup yields CDR1 SEHNR and CDR2 FQNEAQ (reference sequence). The CDR3 sequence: CASSGTTGVREKLFF. The DNA for the CDR3 is TGTGCCAGCAGCGGAACAACAGGGGTGCGTGAAAAACTGTTTTTT.

There are many counts of this clonotype. The chain joins TRBV5-5 to TRBJ1-6; 9 bases match TRBD1. CDR1 and CDR2 (germline): SGHKS, YYEKEE (reference sequence). This CDR3 has 15 amino acids. Trimming removed 4 bases from V and 5 bases from J; junction bases left unmatched: 4. The CDR3 DNA follows: TGTGCCAGCAGCCCGGACAGGGGCGATAATTCACCCCTCCACTTT. Protein: CASSPDRGDNSPLHF.